One sample yielded the 25 T cell receptor beta chains listed below, sequenced in a study of shared clonotypes between healthy human individuals. Cells designated naive CD8 were CD45RO-negative and were positively selected for CCR7, with terminally differentiated effector memory CD45RA+ cells excluded. Repertoires were generated with immunoSEQ multiplex PCR, while TCRdb's copy carries only in-frame clones and drops some. This table holds more than 2 million clones, about 95% found once. The specimen sequenced was naive CD8+ T cells sorted from blood. Every receptor here comes from a man between 18 and 35 years old in good health.

The chain has TRBV7-6 and TRBJ2-1; no firm D call. Germline CDR1 and CDR2: SGHVS and FNYEAQ. The ends were cut back, 4 bases at V and 0 bases at J, with 16 bases in the middle. The CDR3 runs to 17 residues. The CDR3 loop reads CASSWTPGDSSYNEQFF. CDR3 DNA: TGTGCCAGCAGCTGGACCCCCGGAGACTCCTCCTACAATGAGCAGTTCTTC.

This chain links TRBV27 with TRBJ1-5, with unresolved D. CDR1 and CDR2 from the germline V gene are MNHEY and SMNVEV (reference sequence). The CDR3 sequence is 14 residues long. The V end was cut by 3 bases, the J end by 1 base, with 7 bases between. The CDR3 region is CASSFSASNQPQHF. Here the CDR3 DNA reads TGTGCCAGCAGTTTTTCAGCGAGCAATCAGCCCCAGCATTTT.

The J gene is TRBJ2-5, the V gene TRBV7-9; 7 nucleotides match TRBD2. The CDR3 has 13 amino acids. Germline values: CDR1 SEHNR, CDR2 FQNEAQ (reference sequence). Losses at the gene ends were 3 bases for V and 3 bases for J; bases not matched to a gene: 1. This CDR3 reads CASSFAGEETQYF. The DNA for the CDR3 is TGTGCCAGCAGCTTCGCGGGAGAAGAGACCCAGTACTTC.

Comments on this clone: Other DNA variants within this sample encode the same CDR3. The chain couples TRBV5-6 to TRBJ2-7; TRBD2 might be the D (6 bases). The CDR3 runs 13 residues. Germline lookup yields CDR1 SGHDT and CDR2 YYEEEE. V lost 4 bases and J 0 bases, leaving 8 bases between the germline ends. CDR3 nucleotides: TGTGCCAGCAGCCCGGGACTCTCCTACGAGCAGTACTTC. Translation gives CASSPGLSYEQYF.

The chain couples TRBV28 to TRBJ1-1; D uncertain. Germline V gene lookup returns CDR1 MDHEN and CDR2 SYDVKM. The ends were cut back, 9 bases at V and 1 base at J, with 15 bases in the middle. The length of the CDR3 is 14 residues. The CDR3 nucleotides read TGTGCCAGTTCTTTAACAGCCCGGAACACTGAAGCTTTCTTT. Its translation is CASSLTARNTEAFF.

The chain employs TRBV4-1 and TRBJ2-1, with 8 bases identical to TRBD2. V was clipped by 8 bases and J by 2 bases; unmatched bases: 11. The CDR3 length is 16 residues. CDR1 is MGHRA, CDR2 YSYEKL, per germline. The DNA for the CDR3 is TGCGCCAGCTCCAGCACTAGCGGCGGGGCCTACAATGAGCAGTTCTTC. Protein sequence: CASSSTSGGAYNEQFF.

A single count supports this clone. The chain recombines TRBV4-3 with TRBJ1-5, with a weak D call TRBD1 (5 bases). CDR1 LGHNA and CDR2 YSLEER come from the germline V gene. V was pared by 0 bases and J by 9 bases, with 9 bases between. The CDR3 runs to 13 residues. CDR3 in amino acids: CASSQEGTGPQHF. The CDR3 DNA is TGCGCCAGCAGCCAAGAGGGGACTGGGCCCCAGCATTTT.

This chain links TRBV19 with TRBJ1-6, with a possible D match to TRBD1 (5 bases). CDR3 length equals 13 residues. In germline, CDR1 is LNHDA, CDR2 SQIVND (reference sequence). V was cut by 7 bases and J by 10 bases, with 14 bases left in between. This CDR3 reads CASMPGLGSPLHF. CDR3 DNA sequence: TGTGCCAGTATGCCAGGGCTGGGATCACCCCTCCACTTT. Complete variable domain (other parts from reference TRBV19 and TRBJ1-6): DGGITQSPKYLFRKEGQNVTLSCEQNLNHDAMYWYRQDPGQGLRLIYYSQIVNDFQKGDIAEGYSVSREKKESFPLTVTSAQKNPTAFYLCASMPGLGSPLHFGNGTRLTVT.

The chain joins TRBV7-9 to TRBJ2-7, with D unclear. CDR1 is SEHNR and CDR2 is FQNEAQ in the germline V gene (reference sequence). The CDR3 runs 15 residues. V lost 4 bases, J lost 3 bases, and 16 bases lay in between. CDR3 nucleotide sequence: TGTGCCAGCAGCTCCACAGTCGCGAATTTCTACGAGCAGTACTTC. It translates to CASSSTVANFYEQYF.

This clone was seen a single time. The rearrangement links TRBV29-1 to TRBJ2-2; the D call may be TRBD1 or TRBD2 (5 bases each). V gave up 6 bases and J gave up 6 bases, with 17 bases separating them. The CDR3 loop spans 14 amino acids. Germline CDR1 is SQVTM and CDR2 is ANQGSEA. The CDR3 region is CSVVSWDPAGELFF. The CDR3 DNA sequence: TGCAGCGTGGTTTCATGGGACCCTGCCGGGGAGCTGTTTTTT.

This chain uses TRBV29-1 with TRBJ2-1, with 9 bases lining up with TRBD1. The CDR3 runs 12 residues. Germline-derived CDR1 and CDR2 are SQVTM and ANQGSEA. With 1 base clipped from V and 15 bases from J, the junction kept 7 bases outside the gene matches. CDR3 protein: CSVEASGTGLFF. The CDR3, as DNA: TGCAGCGTTGAAGCCTCCGGGACAGGGTTGTTCTTC.

The V gene is TRBV5-6, the J gene TRBJ2-1; 9 positions agree with TRBD1. The CDR3 is 15 amino acids. Looked up from germline, CDR1 is SGHDT and CDR2 is YYEEEE. The J segment lost 5 bases and the V segment lost 0 bases, leaving 3 bases of the junction unmatched. The CDR3 spells CASSLAGQGDNEQFF. The CDR3 coding sequence is TGTGCCAGCAGCTTGGCGGGACAGGGTGACAATGAGCAGTTCTTC. Full variable domain (missing parts from reference TRBV5-6 and TRBJ2-1): DAGVTQSPTHLIKTRGQQVTLRCSPKSGHDTVSWYQQALGQGPQFIFQYYEEEERQRGNFPDRFSGHQFPNYSSELNVNALLLGDSALYLCASSLAGQGDNEQFFGPGTRLTVL.

V usage is TRBV2 and J usage is TRBJ2-3, with a weak D call TRBD1 (6 bases). Germline V lookup: CDR1 SNHLY, CDR2 FYNNEI. The CDR3 contains 15 residues. V was shortened by 5 bases and J by 4 bases, with 16 bases between the two germline ends. CDR3 loop: CASSLQGPPPDTQYF. The DNA for the CDR3 is TGTGCCAGCAGTCTACAGGGTCCCCCGCCAGATACGCAGTATTTT.

This rearrangement joins TRBV7-2 to TRBJ1-6; tentatively, D is TRBD1 (5 bases). The V end was cut by 1 base, the J end by 0 bases, with 10 bases between. The V gene's germline CDR1 is SGHTA and CDR2 FQGNSA. There are 17 residues in the CDR3. The CDR3 DNA is TGTGCCAGCAGCTTAGGCAGGGTCAGCTCCTATAATTCACCCCTCCACTTT. Amino acids: CASSLGRVSSYNSPLHF.

J is TRBJ2-7 and V is TRBV6-1, with TRBD2 matching 11 bases. Germline V CDR1 and CDR2: MNHNS, SASEGT. V lost 2 bases to trimming and J lost 3 bases; unmatched junction nucleotides: 9. The CDR3 contains 17 residues. Here the CDR3 DNA reads TGTGCCAGCAGTGAATCCCCACTAGCGGGAGTGGGCTACGAGCAGTACTTC. This codes for CASSESPLAGVGYEQYF.

The rearrangement joins TRBV28 to TRBJ1-2, with TRBD1 matching over 7 bases. V shed 8 bases and J 5 bases; nucleotides not matched to a gene: 5. This CDR3 has 12 residues. Germline V gene sequence: CDR1 MDHEN, CDR2 SYDVKM. DNA of the CDR3: TGTGCCAGCTTAGGACAGGATTATGGCTACACCTTC. Translated, it gives CASLGQDYGYTF.

The genes are TRBV27 and TRBJ2-7; TRBD1 is a possible D gene (5 bases). The V gene lost 0 bases and the J gene lost 5 bases, with 14 bases spanning the gap. The CDR3 extends over 15 amino acids. The germline V gene has CDR1 MNHEY and CDR2 SMNVEV (reference sequence). DNA of the CDR3: TGTGCCAGCAGTTTATCCCCTCAGGGATTCCACGAGCAGTACTTC. Its protein is CASSLSPQGFHEQYF.

The chain recombines TRBV29-1 with TRBJ2-1; 14 bases align to TRBD2. CDR1 is SQVTM and CDR2 is ANQGSEA in the germline V gene. V gave up 6 bases and J gave up 5 bases; unmatched junction bases: 3. CDR3 size: 14 residues. CDR3 amino acids: CSVGLAGGNNEQFF. CDR3 DNA: TGCAGCGTAGGACTAGCGGGGGGAAACAATGAGCAGTTCTTC.

The chain uses TRBV19 and TRBJ2-1, with a possible D match to TRBD1 (5 bases). Per germline, CDR1 LNHDA and CDR2 SQIVND (reference sequence). CDR3 size: 12 residues. The V end lost 3 bases, the J end lost 15 bases, and 15 bases lay between the germline ends. The CDR3 loop reads CASSMVGREAFF. The CDR3 DNA reads TGTGCCAGTAGTATGGTAGGCAGGGAAGCGTTCTTC.

The CDR3 is CASSYLGSATNEKLFF. DNA of the CDR3: TGTGCCAGCAGTTACCTGGGGAGCGCAACTAATGAAAAACTGTTTTTT. The V and J genes are TRBV6-6 and TRBJ1-4; D is ambiguous. CDR1 and CDR2 from the germline V gene are MNHNY and SVGAGI (reference sequence). This CDR3 region has 16 residues. Trimming removed 2 bases at V and 0 bases at J, with 10 bases between.

A word on this clone: Other nucleotide sequences in the sample specify the same CDR3. The genes are TRBV9 and TRBJ1-1; D not certain. In germline, CDR1 is SGDLS, CDR2 YYNGEE. The V end lost 0 bases, the J end lost 4 bases, and 13 bases lay between the germline ends. The CDR3 length is 15 residues. The CDR3: CASSVDPGSGTEAFF. In nucleotides, the CDR3 is TGTGCCAGCAGCGTAGATCCGGGTTCGGGCACTGAAGCTTTCTTT. Supplemented by reference TRBV9 and TRBJ1-1, the full variable domain reads DSGVTQTPKHLITATGQRVTLRCSPRSGDLSVYWYQQSLDQGLQFLIQYYNGEERAKGNILERFSAQQFPDLHSELNLSSLELGDSALYFCASSVDPGSGTEAFFGQGTRLTVV.

This sequence joins TRBV28 and TRBJ2-7; tentative D call: TRBD2 (7 bases). Germline CDR1 MDHEN, CDR2 SYDVKM. The CDR3 runs 18 residues. V lost 1 base and J 6 bases, leaving 25 bases between the germline ends. The CDR3 loop is CASSLSPLGGRSVGEQYF. The CDR3 nucleotides read TGTGCCAGCAGTTTATCCCCTCTCGGGGGGCGAAGCGTTGGCGAGCAGTACTTC.

J is TRBJ2-1 and V is TRBV27, with D perhaps being TRBD1 or TRBD2 (5 bases each). V was cut by 1 base and J by 4 bases, with 20 bases left in between. CDR1 and CDR2 (germline): MNHEY, SMNVEV (reference sequence). The CDR3 totals 18 residues. The CDR3 spells CASSLWRFGAEGYNEQFF. The CDR3 region has the DNA TGTGCCAGCAGTTTATGGAGGTTCGGGGCAGAGGGGTACAATGAGCAGTTCTTC.

The rearrangement uses TRBV7-8 and TRBJ2-2; D is ambiguous. CDR3 length: 13 amino acids. V lost 4 bases and J lost 6, with 9 bases in between. Per the germline V gene, CDR1 is SGHVS and CDR2 is FQNEAQ. The DNA for the CDR3 is TGTGCCAGCAGCTCGATTAGGTCCGGGGAGCTGTTTTTT. Its protein is CASSSIRSGELFF.

The chain couples TRBV29-1 to TRBJ2-7, with D possibly being TRBD1 or TRBD2 (5 bases each). Between the trimmed V and J ends, which lost 7 bases and 0 bases, there was a span of 19 bases. CDR3 length equals 15 residues. The germline V gene encodes CDR1 SQVTM and CDR2 ANQGSEA. This CDR3 is CSAAEGTGSSYEQYF. For the CDR3, the DNA is TGCAGCGCAGCGGAAGGGACCGGAAGCTCCTACGAGCAGTACTTC.